This TCR beta chain was sequenced in a study of post-analysis software for immune sequencing data. The wider study: Relapsing-remitting, secondary progressive and progressive-relapsing forms made up the multiple sclerosis disease courses.

Only a few counts were recorded for this clonotype. Its antigen is unidentified. Study-wide points: Roughly five TRBV segments appeared more often in patients than in controls, and TRBV5-6, TRBV5-1 and TRBV20-1 were among these. When compared against controls, multiple sclerosis patients showed significantly lower normalized Chao1 diversity.

CDR1 is LGHNA and CDR2 is YNFKEQ in the germline V gene. J gave up 1 base and V 3 bases, and 7 bases lay outside the gene matches. The CDR3 is made up of 16 amino acids. Included in the TCR beta cDNA libraries were unique molecular identifiers. MiXCR, run by TCRdb on the PCR reads, gives a single entry per CDR3 protein. The table shows around 710,000 distinct CDR3 sequences, with about 43% occurring only once. Input material: blood. The sequence was collected from a girl aged 5-17 years with multiple sclerosis. The chain couples TRBV4-2 to TRBJ2-5; TRBD2 agrees at 8 bases. CDR3 in amino acids: CASSQRLTSGQETQYF. In DNA form, the CDR3 reads TGTGCCAGCAGCCAGAGACTCACTAGCGGCCAAGAGACCCAGTACTTC.